The clone carrying this T cell receptor (beta chain) has just a few counts. These data belong to a study of blood T cell repertoires in COVID-19. The CDR3 extends over 13 amino acids. The trim removed 3 bases at V and 2 bases at J, leaving 1 base unmatched. Germline CDR1 reads SEHNR; CDR2 reads FQNEAQ (reference sequence). Individuals aged about 18 to 90 years were recruited from some 26 US areas. Original handling: It was from reference gene primer amplification that nucleated cell counts were estimated. Clones were sequenced by immunoSEQ multiplex PCR, and TCRdb holds only the in-frame ones, with some missing. That table gives V, J and clone size, and the DNA gave D and trimming. The sample holds 180,000 or so clones; around 80% are singletons and the top ten take approximately 10%.

Sequenced material: PBMCs or T cells enriched from blood (not recorded which). The chain has TRBV7-9 and TRBJ2-7; 7 nucleotides agree with TRBD1. The origin of this receptor is a man aged 50 to 60 who had recovered from COVID-19. The CDR3 DNA reads as TGTGCCAGCAGCTTTGGGACAGCCTACGAGCAGTACTTC. It translates to CASSFGTAYEQYF.